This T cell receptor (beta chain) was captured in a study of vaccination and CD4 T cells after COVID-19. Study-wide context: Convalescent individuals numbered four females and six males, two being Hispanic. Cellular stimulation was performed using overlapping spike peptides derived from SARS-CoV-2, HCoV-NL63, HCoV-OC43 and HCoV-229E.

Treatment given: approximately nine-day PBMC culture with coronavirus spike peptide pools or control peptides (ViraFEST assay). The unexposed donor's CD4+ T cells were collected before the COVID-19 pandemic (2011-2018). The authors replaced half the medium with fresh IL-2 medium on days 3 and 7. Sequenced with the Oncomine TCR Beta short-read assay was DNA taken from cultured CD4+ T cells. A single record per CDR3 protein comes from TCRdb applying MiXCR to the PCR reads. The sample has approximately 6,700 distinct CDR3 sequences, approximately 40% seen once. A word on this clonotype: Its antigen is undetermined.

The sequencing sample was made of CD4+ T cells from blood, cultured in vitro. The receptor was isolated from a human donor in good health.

CDR3: CAFTGTELNQPQHF. CDR3 DNA: TGTGCCTTTACCGGGACAGAACTAAATCAGCCCCAGCATTTT. V gene TRBV30 combines with J gene TRBJ1-5, with 7 bases fitting TRBD1. This CDR3 contains 14 residues. The junction had 10 bases not matched to a gene; V was cut back by 7 bases and J by 4 bases. Germline CDR1 and CDR2: GTSNPN and SVGIG (reference sequence).